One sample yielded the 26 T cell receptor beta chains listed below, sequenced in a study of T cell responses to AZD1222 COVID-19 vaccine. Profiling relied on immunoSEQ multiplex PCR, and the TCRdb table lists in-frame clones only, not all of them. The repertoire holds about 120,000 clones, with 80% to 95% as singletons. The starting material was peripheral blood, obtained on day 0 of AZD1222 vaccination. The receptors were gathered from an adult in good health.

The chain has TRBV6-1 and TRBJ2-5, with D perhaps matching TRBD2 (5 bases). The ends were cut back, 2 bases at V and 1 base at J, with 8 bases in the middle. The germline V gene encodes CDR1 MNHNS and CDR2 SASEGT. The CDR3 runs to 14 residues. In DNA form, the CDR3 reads TGTGCCAGCAGTGAACGCGGGTTCCAAGAGACCCAGTACTTC. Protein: CASSERGFQETQYF.

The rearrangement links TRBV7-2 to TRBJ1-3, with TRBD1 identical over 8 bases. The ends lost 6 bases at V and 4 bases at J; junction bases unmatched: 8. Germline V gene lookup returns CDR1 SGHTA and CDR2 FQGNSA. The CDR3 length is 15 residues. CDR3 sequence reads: CASRLTGVAGNTIYF. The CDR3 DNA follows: TGTGCCAGCAGACTGACAGGGGTGGCCGGAAACACCATATATTTT.

Here the CDR3 reads CASSITPGEKLFF. CDR3 nucleotides: TGTGCCAGTAGTATAACACCGGGAGAAAAACTGTTTTTT. V usage is TRBV19 and J usage is TRBJ1-4; no clear D. Per the germline V gene, CDR1 is LNHDA and CDR2 is SQIVND (reference sequence). Trimming took off 2 bases at V and 8 bases at J, with 9 bases between the two ends. The CDR3 is made up of 13 amino acids.

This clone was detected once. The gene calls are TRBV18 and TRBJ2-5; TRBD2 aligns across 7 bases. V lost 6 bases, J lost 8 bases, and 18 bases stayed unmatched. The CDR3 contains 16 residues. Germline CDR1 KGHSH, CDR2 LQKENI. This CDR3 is CASSTEAAGVIFTQYF. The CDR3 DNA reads TGTGCCAGCTCCACCGAGGCTGCGGGGGTTATTTTCACCCAGTACTTC.

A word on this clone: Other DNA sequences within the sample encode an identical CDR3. The CDR3 region is CASSDPGDNEQFF. The CDR3 bases are TGTGCCAGCAGTGACCCTGGGGATAATGAGCAGTTCTTC. The J gene is TRBJ2-1, the V gene TRBV6-1; D is uncertain. The CDR3 has 13 residues. Germline V gives CDR1 MNHNS, CDR2 SASEGT. Trimming left V 3 bases short and J 7 bases short, with 10 bases between.

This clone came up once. DNA for the CDR3: TGTGCCAGCAGCCTCCGATCGGGCTTTCTTTTGGAGACCCAGTACTTC. This translates into CASSLRSGFLLETQYF. This sequence joins TRBV7-9 and TRBJ2-5; D ambiguous. V lost 5 bases and J 5 bases, leaving 21 bases between the germline ends. This CDR3 has 16 residues. Looked up from germline, CDR1 is SEHNR and CDR2 is FQNEAQ (reference sequence).

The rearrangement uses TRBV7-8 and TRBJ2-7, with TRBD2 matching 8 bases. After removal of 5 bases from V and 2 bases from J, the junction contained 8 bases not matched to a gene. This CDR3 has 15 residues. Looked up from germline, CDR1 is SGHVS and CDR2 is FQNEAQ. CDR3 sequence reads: CASSTSGSYTYEQYF. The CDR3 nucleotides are TGTGCCAGCAGCACCAGCGGGAGTTACACCTACGAGCAGTACTTC.

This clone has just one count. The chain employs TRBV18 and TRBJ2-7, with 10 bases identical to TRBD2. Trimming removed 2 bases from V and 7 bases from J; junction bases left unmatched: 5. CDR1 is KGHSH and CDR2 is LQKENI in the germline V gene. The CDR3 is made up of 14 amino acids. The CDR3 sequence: CASSPKGLATEQYF. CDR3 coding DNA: TGTGCCAGCTCACCAAAGGGACTAGCGACGGAGCAGTACTTC.

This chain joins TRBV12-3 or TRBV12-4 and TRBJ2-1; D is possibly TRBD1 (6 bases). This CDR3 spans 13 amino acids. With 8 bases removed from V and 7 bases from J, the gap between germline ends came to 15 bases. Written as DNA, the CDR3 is TGTGCCAGCTTAAGTAGGGGGAGTAATGAGCAGTTCTTC. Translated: CASLSRGSNEQFF.

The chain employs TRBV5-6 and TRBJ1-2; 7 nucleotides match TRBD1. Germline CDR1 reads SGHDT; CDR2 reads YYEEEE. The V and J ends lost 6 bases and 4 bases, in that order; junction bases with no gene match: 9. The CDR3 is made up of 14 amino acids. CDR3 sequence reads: CASTGGTVPYGYTF. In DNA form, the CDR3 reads TGTGCCAGCACCGGGGGGACAGTGCCCTATGGCTACACCTTC.

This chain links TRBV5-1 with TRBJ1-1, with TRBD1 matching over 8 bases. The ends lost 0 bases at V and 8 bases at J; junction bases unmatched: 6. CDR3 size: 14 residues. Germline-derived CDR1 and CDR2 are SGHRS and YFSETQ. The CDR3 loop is CASSLGTGIREAFF. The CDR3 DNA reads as TGCGCCAGCAGCTTGGGGACAGGGATAAGAGAAGCTTTCTTT.

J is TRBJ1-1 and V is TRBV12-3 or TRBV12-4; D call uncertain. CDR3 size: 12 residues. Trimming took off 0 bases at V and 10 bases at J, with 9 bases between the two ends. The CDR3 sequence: CASSLARAGAFF. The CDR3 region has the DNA TGTGCCAGCAGTTTAGCTAGGGCTGGAGCTTTCTTT.

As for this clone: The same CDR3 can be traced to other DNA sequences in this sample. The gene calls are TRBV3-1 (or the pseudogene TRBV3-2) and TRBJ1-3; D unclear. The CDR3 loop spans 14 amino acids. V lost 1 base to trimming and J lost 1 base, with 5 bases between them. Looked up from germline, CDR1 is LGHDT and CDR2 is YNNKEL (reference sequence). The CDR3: CASSQGRSGNTIYF. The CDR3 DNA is TGTGCCAGCAGCCAAGGCAGGTCTGGAAACACCATATATTTT.

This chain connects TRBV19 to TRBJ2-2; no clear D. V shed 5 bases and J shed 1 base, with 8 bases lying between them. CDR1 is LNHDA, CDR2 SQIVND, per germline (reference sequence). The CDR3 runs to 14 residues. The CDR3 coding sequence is TGTGCCAGTAGTTGGCCAATGAACACCGGGGAGCTGTTTTTT. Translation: CASSWPMNTGELFF.

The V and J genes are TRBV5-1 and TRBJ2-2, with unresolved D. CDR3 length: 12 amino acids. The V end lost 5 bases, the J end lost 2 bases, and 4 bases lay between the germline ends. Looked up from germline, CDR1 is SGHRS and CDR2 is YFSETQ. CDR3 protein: CASRTNTGELFF. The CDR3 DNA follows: TGCGCCAGCAGGACTAACACCGGGGAGCTGTTTTTT.

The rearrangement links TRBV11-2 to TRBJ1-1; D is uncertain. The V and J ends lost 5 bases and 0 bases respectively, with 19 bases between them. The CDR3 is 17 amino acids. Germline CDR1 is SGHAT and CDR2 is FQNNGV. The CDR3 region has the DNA TGTGCCAGCAGCAGAGGGTTGGTTGGGGTTCTGAACACTGAAGCTTTCTTT. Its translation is CASSRGLVGVLNTEAFF.

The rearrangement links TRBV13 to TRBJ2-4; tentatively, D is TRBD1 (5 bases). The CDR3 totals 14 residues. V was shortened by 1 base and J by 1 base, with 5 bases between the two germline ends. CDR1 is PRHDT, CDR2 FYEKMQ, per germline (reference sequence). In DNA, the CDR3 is TGTGCCAGCAGCTTAGAGGGGGCCAAAAACATTCAGTACTTC. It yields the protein CASSLEGAKNIQYF.

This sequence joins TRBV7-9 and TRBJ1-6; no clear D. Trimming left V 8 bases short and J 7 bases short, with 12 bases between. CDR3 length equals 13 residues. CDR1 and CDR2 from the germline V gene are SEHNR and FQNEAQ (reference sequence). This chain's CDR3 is CASGLKTNSPLHF. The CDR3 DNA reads TGTGCCAGCGGTCTTAAGACGAATTCACCCCTCCACTTT.

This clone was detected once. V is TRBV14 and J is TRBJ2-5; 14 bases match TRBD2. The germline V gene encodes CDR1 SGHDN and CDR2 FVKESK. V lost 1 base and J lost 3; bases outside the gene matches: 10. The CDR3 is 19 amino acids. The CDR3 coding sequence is TGTGCCAGCAGCCAAGGAGGGAATCCGGGACTAGCGGGGGAAGAGACCCAGTACTTC. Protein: CASSQGGNPGLAGEETQYF.

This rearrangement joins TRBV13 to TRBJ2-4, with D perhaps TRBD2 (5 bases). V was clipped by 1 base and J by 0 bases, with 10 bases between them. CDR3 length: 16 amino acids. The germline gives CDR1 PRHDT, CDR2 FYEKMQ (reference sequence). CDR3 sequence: CASSLESGTAKNIQYF. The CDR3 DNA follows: TGTGCCAGCAGCTTAGAATCGGGAACAGCCAAAAACATTCAGTACTTC.

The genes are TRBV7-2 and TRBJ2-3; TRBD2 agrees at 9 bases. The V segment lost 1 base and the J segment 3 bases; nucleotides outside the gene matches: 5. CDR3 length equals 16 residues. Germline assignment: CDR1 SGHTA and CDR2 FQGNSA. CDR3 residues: CASSLGGRADTDTQYF. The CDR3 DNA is TGTGCCAGCAGCTTAGGCGGGAGGGCCGATACAGATACGCAGTATTTT.

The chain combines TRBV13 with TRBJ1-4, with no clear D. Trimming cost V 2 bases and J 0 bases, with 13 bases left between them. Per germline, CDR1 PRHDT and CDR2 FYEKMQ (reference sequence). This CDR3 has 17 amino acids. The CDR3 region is CASSLFSEQSTNEKLFF. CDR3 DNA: TGTGCCAGCAGCTTATTTTCGGAGCAGTCAACTAATGAAAAACTGTTTTTT.

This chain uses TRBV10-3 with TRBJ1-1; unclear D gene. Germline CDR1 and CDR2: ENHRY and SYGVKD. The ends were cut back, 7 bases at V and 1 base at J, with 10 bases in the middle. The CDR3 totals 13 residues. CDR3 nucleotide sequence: TGTGCCATCACCGCGGAGGGGAACACTGAAGCTTTCTTT. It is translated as CAITAEGNTEAFF.

In nucleotides, the CDR3 is TGTGCCAGCTCAGGGCAGGGGAGCTCTGGAAACACCATATATTTT. Protein: CASSGQGSSGNTIYF. V and J are TRBV5-6 and TRBJ1-3, with D maybe TRBD1 (6 bases). The germline CDR1 and CDR2 sequences are SGHDT and YYEEEE. The V gene lost 7 bases and the J gene lost 0 bases, with 14 bases spanning the gap. The CDR3 loop spans 15 amino acids.

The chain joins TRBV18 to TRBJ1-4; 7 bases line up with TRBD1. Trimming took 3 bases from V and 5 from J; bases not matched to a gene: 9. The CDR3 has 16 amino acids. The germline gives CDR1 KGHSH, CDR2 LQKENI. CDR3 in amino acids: CASSPLDRAFNEKLFF. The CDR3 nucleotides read TGTGCCAGCTCACCTCTTGACAGGGCCTTCAATGAAAAACTGTTTTTT. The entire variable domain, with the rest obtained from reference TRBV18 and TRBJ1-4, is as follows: NAGVMQNPRHLVRRRGQEARLRCSPMKGHSHVYWYRQLPEEGLKFMVYLQKENIIDESGMPKERFSAEFPKEGPSILRIQQVVRGDSAAYFCASSPLDRAFNEKLFFGSGTQLSVL.

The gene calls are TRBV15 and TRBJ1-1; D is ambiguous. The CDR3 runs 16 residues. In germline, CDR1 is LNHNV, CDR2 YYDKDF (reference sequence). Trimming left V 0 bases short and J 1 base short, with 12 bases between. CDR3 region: CATSRDASHKNTEAFF. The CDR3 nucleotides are TGTGCCACCAGCAGAGACGCCAGTCACAAGAACACTGAAGCTTTCTTT.